This T cell receptor beta chain came from a study of T cell responses to AZD1222 COVID-19 vaccine. Germline assignment: CDR1 LGHDT and CDR2 YNNKEL (reference sequence). The CDR3 has 16 residues. Findings and caveats of the study: Once two AZD1222 doses were given, Spike-specific TCR breadth and depth went up. Across spike, vaccine-associated CD4 TCRs were found, dominant at 160-218 and 743-854.

Clones were read by immunoSEQ multiplex PCR, and TCRdb kept only the in-frame ones, dropping some. The table lists over 120,000 clones, 92% of them singletons. This clone is a singleton in its sample. As yet, its antigen is unknown. The sequencing used peripheral blood, collected on day 0 of AZD1222 vaccination. The J gene is TRBJ2-7, the V gene TRBV3-1 (or the pseudogene TRBV3-2); D is perhaps TRBD1 (6 bases). This clonotype was obtained from an adult in good health. The CDR3 loop is CASSQVFRTGPDPFRV. DNA of the CDR3: TGTGCCAGCAGCCAAGTCTTTCGAACAGGGCCGGACCCCTTCAGGGTC.